This T cell receptor beta chain was sequenced for a study of immune evolution from preneoplasia to lung adenocarcinoma. Across the whole study: HLA loss of heterozygosity: approximately 7.5% AIS, about 15% MIA, over 25% ADC, none AAH. Study conclusions and caveats: Highest clonality occurred in KRAS-mutant, not EGFR-mutant or double wild-type, nodules. Top clone frequencies peaked in normal lung, apparently declining through invasive adenocarcinoma.

V shed 2 bases and J shed 7 bases, with 12 bases lying between them. The CDR3 runs to 14 residues. In germline, CDR1 is GTSNPN, CDR2 SVGIG (reference sequence). Some clones are missing from TCRdb's copy, which holds only in-frame ones; the method was immunoSEQ multiplex PCR. The table records approximately 4,100 clones, around 76% of them present only once. Regarding this clone: Its specificity is not known.

The sequence derives from an older person with invasive lung adenocarcinoma. Some clones in this sample may be carry-over from other donors' samples. This rearrangement joins TRBV30 to TRBJ1-6; TRBD1 might be the D (5 bases). Sequencing was carried out using FFPE invasive lung adenocarcinoma tissue. CDR3 nucleotides: TGTGCCTGGAGTTGGGCAGGGAAGAATTCACCCCTCCACTTT. Protein product: CAWSWAGKNSPLHF.